The 30 T cell receptor beta chains listed next were all sequenced from one sample in a study of post-analysis software for immune sequencing data. Regarding the study as a whole: Higher frequency in patients than in controls was seen for about 5 TRBV segments, with TRBV5-6, TRBV5-1 and TRBV20-1 among them.

Their antigens are not known. The TCR beta cDNA libraries contained unique molecular identifiers. TCRdb re-analysed the PCR reads in MiXCR, keeping a single row per CDR3 protein. The sample lists some 690,000 distinct CDR3 sequences; around 60% were seen once. The source material was blood. Receptors originate from a girl aged 2 to 10 with multiple sclerosis.

This clonotype was counted once. This chain links TRBV5-5 with TRBJ1-2; 10 bases fit TRBD1. The CDR3 contains 15 residues. The trim removed 5 bases at V and 6 bases at J, leaving 10 bases unmatched. Germline CDR1 is SGHKS and CDR2 is YYEKEE (reference sequence). CDR3 bases: TGTGCCAGCAGTAGACAGGGGGCGCTTGCAGATGGCTACACCTTC. It codes for CASSRQGALADGYTF.

This clonotype was detected a few times. The V gene is TRBV5-5, the J gene TRBJ2-7; TRBD1 is a possible D gene (6 bases). CDR3 length: 15 residues. The germline V gene has CDR1 SGHKS and CDR2 YYEKEE (reference sequence). Trimming removed 4 bases at V and 2 bases at J, with 16 bases between. The CDR3 loop is CASSTGTLRAYEQYF. DNA of the CDR3: TGTGCCAGCAGCACCGGGACATTGCGGGCCTACGAGCAGTACTTC.

This clonotype occurred a few times. The chain recombines TRBV12-3 or TRBV12-4 with TRBJ2-7; TRBD2 aligns across 11 bases. The CDR3 contains 15 residues. J lost 1 base, V lost 2 bases, and 1 base had no gene match. CDR3 region: CASSLWTSGSYEQYF. CDR3 nucleotide sequence: TGTGCCAGCAGTTTATGGACTAGCGGGTCCTACGAGCAGTACTTC.

The chain couples TRBV23-1 to TRBJ1-5, with no clear D. TRBV23-1 is flagged as an ORF with uncertain function. The CDR3 spans 17 residues. V shed 1 base and J shed 2 bases, with 15 bases lying between them. The CDR3 DNA reads as TGCGCCAGCAGTCAATTCGGGAGAGAGGAGCGCAATCAGCCCCAGCATTTT. It encodes CASSQFGREERNQPQHF.

The gene calls are TRBV20-1 and TRBJ2-4, with D uncertain. Trimming removed 3 bases from V and 0 bases from J, with 12 bases in between. Per germline, CDR1 DFQATT and CDR2 SNEGSKA (reference sequence). The CDR3 runs 15 residues. CDR3: CSARVPNLAKNIQYF. CDR3 DNA sequence: TGCAGTGCTAGGGTCCCTAATCTAGCCAAAAACATTCAGTACTTC.

This clonotype was seen once. The V gene is TRBV7-2, the J gene TRBJ2-5; D may be TRBD2 (5 bases). Trimming left V 1 base short and J 4 bases short, with 16 bases between. CDR3 size: 16 residues. Germline-derived CDR1 and CDR2 are SGHTA and FQGNSA. Here the CDR3 reads CASSLGVQAGGETQYF. CDR3 in DNA: TGTGCCAGCAGCTTAGGAGTTCAGGCAGGAGGAGAGACCCAGTACTTC. The full variable domain, in which reference TRBV7-2 and TRBJ2-5 provide the parts outside the CDR3, is GAGVSQSPSNKVTEKGKDVELRCDPISGHTALYWYRQSLGQGLEFLIYFQGNSAPDKSGLPSDRFSAERTGGSVSTLTIQRTQQEDSAVYLCASSLGVQAGGETQYFGPGTRLLVL.

This chain joins TRBV6-1 and TRBJ2-5; possibly TRBD1 or TRBD2 for D (5 bases each). There are 13 residues in the CDR3. With 5 bases removed from V and 4 bases from J, the gap between germline ends came to 11 bases. Germline CDR1 reads MNHNS; CDR2 reads SASEGT. The DNA for the CDR3 is TGTGCCAGCAGTCCAACTAGGGGAGAGACCCAGTACTTC. Translating gives CASSPTRGETQYF.

This chain uses TRBV7-9 with TRBJ2-1; 12 bases align to TRBD1. The CDR3 is 15 amino acids. J gave up 8 bases and V 3 bases, and 5 bases lay outside the gene matches. The germline CDR1 and CDR2 sequences are SEHNR and FQNEAQ (reference sequence). This chain's CDR3 is CASSLGQGARDEQFF. The CDR3 DNA follows: TGTGCCAGCAGCTTGGGACAGGGGGCTCGGGATGAGCAGTTCTTC.

The chain links TRBV15 to TRBJ2-4; D ambiguous. V gave up 1 base and J gave up 1 base, with 5 bases separating them. This CDR3 is built from 14 residues. The germline V gene encodes CDR1 LNHNV and CDR2 YYDKDF (reference sequence). The DNA of the CDR3 is TGTGCCACCAGCAGAGTTACGGCCAAAAACATTCAGTACTTC. Protein product: CATSRVTAKNIQYF. The variable domain in full, completed from reference TRBV15 and TRBJ2-4, reads DAMVIQNPRYQVTQFGKPVTLSCSQTLNHNVMYWYQQKSSQAPKLLFHYYDKDFNNEADTPDNFQSRRPNTSFCFLDIRSPGLGDTAMYLCATSRVTAKNIQYFGAGTRLSVL.

The rearrangement uses TRBV12-3 or TRBV12-4 and TRBJ2-1; D unclear. This CDR3 region has 15 residues. V lost 3 bases, J lost 1 base, and 10 bases lay in between. The CDR3 sequence: CASSFWVGSYNEQFF. The DNA of the CDR3 is TGTGCCAGCAGTTTCTGGGTCGGATCCTACAATGAGCAGTTCTTC.

The V and J genes are TRBV5-1 and TRBJ2-7; 9 nucleotides align to TRBD2. Germline CDR1 is SGHRS and CDR2 is YFSETQ. This CDR3 contains 15 residues. V was pared by 4 bases and J by 1 base, with 6 bases of the junction left unmatched. CDR3 protein: CASSPSGRRSYEQYF. In DNA form, the CDR3 reads TGCGCCAGCAGCCCGAGCGGGAGGAGATCCTACGAGCAGTACTTC.

The chain employs TRBV10-3 and TRBJ1-1; D is possibly TRBD1 (5 bases). Trimming removed 8 bases at V and 5 bases at J, with 9 bases between. Germline V gene lookup returns CDR1 ENHRY and CDR2 SYGVKD. The CDR3 covers 11 residues. CDR3 amino acids: CAIGGETEAFF. The CDR3, as DNA: TGTGCCATCGGGGGGGAGACTGAAGCTTTCTTT.

The gene calls are TRBV7-3 and TRBJ2-1; the match to TRBD2 covers 11 bases. Germline V gene sequence: CDR1 SGHTA, CDR2 FQGTGA. The CDR3 totals 16 residues. With 5 bases clipped from V and 4 bases from J, the junction kept 7 bases outside the gene matches. Here the CDR3 DNA reads TGTGCCAGCAGCCCACGGGGACTAGCGGCTTACAATGAGCAGTTCTTC. This gives the protein CASSPRGLAAYNEQFF.

The chain's CDR3 is CASSTFGIWDYGYTF. The CDR3 region has the DNA TGTGCCAGCAGCACATTCGGGATTTGGGACTATGGCTACACCTTC. The chain recombines TRBV21-1 with TRBJ1-2; the table's D call, TRBD1, has no DNA check behind it. TRBV21-1 is annotated as a pseudogene. This CDR3 has 15 residues.

This clonotype was counted at least ten times. The gene calls are TRBV5-1 and TRBJ2-7, with 8 bases that match TRBD1. The length of the CDR3 is 13 residues. Per the germline V gene, CDR1 is SGHRS and CDR2 is YFSETQ. V lost 4 bases and J lost 3; bases outside the gene matches: 3. As DNA, the CDR3 is TGCGCCAGCAGCACCGGGACAGGCTACGAGCAGTACTTC. This gives the protein CASSTGTGYEQYF.

The V call is TRBV2, the J call TRBJ2-2; 7 bases align to TRBD2. The CDR3 is 18 amino acids. J gave up 3 bases and V 4 bases, and 14 bases lay outside the gene matches. Germline V gene data show CDR1 as SNHLY and CDR2 as FYNNEI. The CDR3 loop reads CASSVEGLTGGYTGELFF. The DNA of the CDR3 is TGTGCCAGCAGTGTGGAAGGACTAACGGGAGGTTACACCGGGGAGCTGTTTTTT.

This clonotype has a single count. V is TRBV28 and J is TRBJ2-3, with 8 bases fitting TRBD2. V shed 3 bases, J shed 4 bases, and the junction held 9 bases outside the gene matches. The germline gives CDR1 MDHEN, CDR2 SYDVKM. The CDR3 totals 16 residues. CDR3 residues: CASSFSASGYSDTQYF. CDR3 sequence (DNA): TGTGCCAGCAGTTTCTCCGCTAGCGGGTATTCAGATACGCAGTATTTT. The full variable domain, completed using reference TRBV28 and TRBJ2-3, is DVKVTQSSRYLVKRTGEKVFLECVQDMDHENMFWYRQDPGLGLRLIYFSYDVKMKEKGDIPEGYSVSREKKERFSLILESASTNQTSMYLCASSFSASGYSDTQYFGPGTRLTVL.

The chain combines TRBV6-1 with TRBJ1-6; a possible D gene is TRBD1 (5 bases). The germline gives CDR1 MNHNS, CDR2 SASEGT. The CDR3 has 15 amino acids. Between the trimmed V and J ends, which lost 2 bases and 9 bases, there was a span of 14 bases. CDR3 in DNA: TGTGCCAGCAGTGAACGGGGGGGAAATAGTTCACCCCTCCACTTT. Residues: CASSERGGNSSPLHF.

This clonotype was seen many times. V is TRBV3-1 and J is TRBJ2-3, with unresolved D. CDR1 LGHDT and CDR2 YNNKEL come from the germline V gene (reference sequence). This CDR3 comprises 12 residues. V was trimmed by 2 bases and J by 0 bases, leaving 0 bases between them. The CDR3 region has the DNA TGTGCCAGCAGCCAAAGCACAGATACGCAGTATTTT. It specifies CASSQSTDTQYF.

This chain uses TRBV29-1 with TRBJ1-2; D may be TRBD1 (6 bases). Looked up from germline, CDR1 is SQVTM and CDR2 is ANQGSEA. The CDR3 sequence is 14 residues long. V gave up 7 bases and J gave up 2 bases, with 17 bases separating them. Written as DNA, the CDR3 is TGCAGCGCCCCAACCAGGGGAAGGAACTATGGCTACACCTTC. Encoded protein: CSAPTRGRNYGYTF.

This chain uses TRBV11-1 with TRBJ2-5; D gene ambiguous. CDR1 SGHAT and CDR2 FQDESV come from the germline V gene (reference sequence). The CDR3 is 14 amino acids. V was cut by 4 bases and J by 5 bases, with 14 bases left in between. This CDR3 is CASSSEHKGETQYF. For the CDR3, the DNA is TGTGCCAGCAGCTCGGAACACAAGGGCGAGACCCAGTACTTC.

The table lists this clonotype with a few counts. The gene calls are TRBV29-1 and TRBJ2-1; D perhaps matches TRBD1 (7 bases). Trimming stripped 4 bases from V and 8 bases from J, with 9 bases between. The CDR3 covers 11 residues. Germline V gene data show CDR1 as SQVTM and CDR2 as ANQGSEA. The CDR3 DNA sequence: TGCAGCGTTGCCAGGGGGGATGAGCAGTTCTTC. Translated, it gives CSVARGDEQFF.

The gene calls are TRBV20-1 and TRBJ2-3; 8 bases are shared with TRBD2. V was clipped by 5 bases and J by 6 bases; unmatched bases: 13. Germline V gene lookup returns CDR1 DFQATT and CDR2 SNEGSKA (reference sequence). This CDR3 region has 15 residues. CDR3 coding DNA: TGCAGTGCTCCCTGGTCGGCGGGGGGAAGCGATACGCAGTATTTT. The encoded protein is CSAPWSAGGSDTQYF.

The gene calls are TRBV15 and TRBJ2-5, with D perhaps being TRBD1 or TRBD2 (5 bases each). This CDR3 is 14 amino acids long. Germline V gene sequence: CDR1 LNHNV, CDR2 YYDKDF (reference sequence). V was trimmed by 5 bases and J by 5 bases, leaving 15 bases between them. The CDR3 DNA is TGTGCCACCAGCCGAGGGACCCGCAGGGAGACCCAGTACTTC. As protein: CATSRGTRRETQYF.

The rearrangement links TRBV4-1 to TRBJ2-5, with 10 bases that match TRBD2. TRBJ2-7 explains the end of the DNA better; the J call may be wrong. CDR1 and CDR2 (germline): MGHRA, YSYEKL. The CDR3 is made up of 16 amino acids. CDR3 residues: CASSQGRTSGSYEQYF. The CDR3 nucleotides are TGCGCCAGCAGCCAGGGGAGGACTAGCGGTTCCTACGAGCAGTACTTC.

The J gene is TRBJ2-7, the V gene TRBV20-1, with D perhaps given as TRBD1 or TRBD2 (5 bases each). The assigned J gene may be wrong: the sequence end matches TRBJ2-5 better. In germline, CDR1 is DFQATT, CDR2 SNEGSKA (reference sequence). The CDR3 is 14 residues long. In nucleotides, the CDR3 is TGCAGTGCTAGAGTCCGGGGCAGGGAGGAGACCCAGTACTTC. This encodes CSARVRGREETQYF.

V gene TRBV12-3 or TRBV12-4 combines with J gene TRBJ2-3; no reliable D call. Trimming removed 8 bases from V and 2 bases from J, with 11 bases in between. This CDR3 contains 13 residues. The CDR3 nucleotides are TGTGCCAGCCTTAAGTCCGCCACAGATACGCAGTATTTT. Protein sequence: CASLKSATDTQYF.

This clonotype is a singleton in its sample. The chain links TRBV10-2 to TRBJ2-1; D perhaps matches TRBD1 (6 bases). The CDR3 totals 12 residues. CDR1 WSHSY and CDR2 SAAADI come from the germline V gene. V lost 1 base, J lost 10 bases, and 8 bases lay in between. The CDR3 DNA reads TGCGCCAGCAGTGAGTTGAGGGGGGAGCAGTTCTTC. Its protein product is CASSELRGEQFF.

This clonotype has just a few counts. The V and J genes are TRBV3-1 and TRBJ2-7, with 7 bases that match TRBD2. V shed 0 bases and J 4 bases; nucleotides not matched to a gene: 6. CDR3 length: 15 residues. Germline CDR1 is LGHDT and CDR2 is YNNKEL (reference sequence). The CDR3 loop reads CASSQEWRELYEQYF. CDR3 bases: TGTGCCAGCAGCCAAGAATGGCGGGAGCTTTACGAGCAGTACTTC.

This chain links TRBV10-3 with TRBJ1-5; D gene unclear. CDR1 is ENHRY and CDR2 is SYGVKD in the germline V gene. The CDR3 has 15 residues. Trimming removed 4 bases at V and 5 bases at J, with 15 bases between. The CDR3 loop is CAISARRGVDQPQHF. The CDR3, as DNA: TGTGCCATCAGTGCGAGACGCGGGGTGGATCAGCCCCAGCATTTT.